These 28 T cell receptor beta chains were sequenced from one sample in a study of blood T cell repertoires in COVID-19. The repertoire was sequenced with immunoSEQ multiplex PCR; TCRdb's copy has only in-frame clones and lacks some. The table records some 120,000 clones, roughly 90% of them present only once. Sequencing was carried out using peripheral blood. The receptors stem from a man between 60 and 75 years old with COVID-19, enrolled during active disease.

V usage is TRBV10-3 and J usage is TRBJ1-5, with D unresolved. The CDR3 is 14 amino acids. Germline assignment: CDR1 ENHRY and CDR2 SYGVKD. V shed 4 bases and J shed 5 bases, with 12 bases lying between them. The CDR3, as DNA: TGTGCCATCAGTGCGGGAGTAGACCATCAGCCCCAGCATTTT. As protein: CAISAGVDHQPQHF.

The J gene is TRBJ1-6, the V gene TRBV15; no clear D. Germline lookup yields CDR1 LNHNV and CDR2 YYDKDF (reference sequence). V dropped 1 base and J dropped 8 bases, with 12 bases sitting between them. The CDR3 covers 15 residues. CDR3 amino acids: CATSRGPARDSPLHF. CDR3 DNA sequence: TGTGCCACCAGCAGAGGGCCGGCTCGGGATTCACCCCTCCACTTT.

This clone was seen just once. The chain carries TRBV4-3 and TRBJ2-5, with TRBD1 matching over 9 bases. The CDR3 runs 15 residues. V gave up 1 base and J gave up 4 bases; unmatched junction bases: 4. Germline V gene data show CDR1 as LGHNA and CDR2 as YSLEER. CDR3 sequence reads: CASSQGQGGAETQYF. CDR3 DNA: TGCGCCAGCAGCCAAGGACAGGGGGGCGCAGAGACCCAGTACTTC.

The V gene is TRBV11-2, the J gene TRBJ2-1; D perhaps matches TRBD1 (6 bases). Trimming took 6 bases from V and 7 from J, leaving 13 bases between them. CDR1 and CDR2 from the germline V gene are SGHAT and FQNNGV. The CDR3 sequence is 13 residues long. CDR3 bases: TGTGCCAGCAGTTATTCCAGGGGTAATGAGCAGTTCTTC. Residues: CASSYSRGNEQFF.

The chain links TRBV7-8 to TRBJ2-1; a weak D match, TRBD1 (6 bases). The CDR3 has 15 residues. The V gene's germline CDR1 is SGHVS and CDR2 FQNEAQ. Trimming stripped 4 bases from V and 0 bases from J, with 10 bases between. CDR3 sequence (DNA): TGTGCCAGCAGCTCCGGACAGAACTCCTACAATGAGCAGTTCTTC. This codes for CASSSGQNSYNEQFF.

The chain uses TRBV24-1 and TRBJ1-2, with D possibly matching TRBD1 (5 bases). This CDR3 has 14 residues. With 3 bases removed from V and 5 bases from J, the gap between germline ends came to 12 bases. The germline CDR1 and CDR2 sequences are KGHDR and SFDVKD. This CDR3 reads CATSDPLGGYGYTF. In DNA, the CDR3 is TGTGCCACCAGTGATCCCCTGGGGGGGTATGGCTACACCTTC.

This chain links TRBV30 with TRBJ2-3; D may be TRBD1 (6 bases). This CDR3 has 13 amino acids. Trimming removed 4 bases from V and 4 bases from J, with 12 bases in between. Per germline, CDR1 GTSNPN and CDR2 SVGIG (reference sequence). DNA of the CDR3: TGTGCCTGGAACAGGGCGGGCGCAGATACGCAGTATTTT. Its protein product is CAWNRAGADTQYF. The whole variable domain, filled in from reference TRBV30 and TRBJ2-3, reads SQTIHQWPATLVQPVGSPLSLECTVEGTSNPNLYWYRQAAGRGLQLLFYSVGIGQISSEVPQNLSASRPQDRQFILSSKKLLLSDSGFYLCAWNRAGADTQYFGPGTRLTVL.

Only a few counts were recorded for this clone. The chain carries TRBV10-3 and TRBJ1-1; 8 bases are shared with TRBD1. The germline gives CDR1 ENHRY, CDR2 SYGVKD. Germline trimming cut 6 bases from V and 4 bases from J; bases unmatched to any gene: 7. The CDR3 spans 14 residues. The CDR3 loop reads CAIREDREGTEAFF. The CDR3 DNA is TGTGCCATCAGAGAGGACAGGGAAGGCACTGAAGCTTTCTTT.

The V and J genes are TRBV11-2 and TRBJ2-3; D call uncertain. The CDR3 is 12 amino acids. V lost 2 bases to trimming and J lost 6 bases, with 6 bases between them. Germline assignment: CDR1 SGHAT and CDR2 FQNNGV. CDR3: CASSLYSDTQYF. The CDR3 DNA is TGTGCCAGCAGCTTATACTCGGATACGCAGTATTTT.

The chain employs TRBV28 and TRBJ1-6; the D is unclear. This CDR3 has 14 residues. V lost 2 bases, J lost 10 bases, and 12 bases lay in between. The germline gives CDR1 MDHEN, CDR2 SYDVKM. CDR3: CASSLRGKNSPLHF. As DNA, the CDR3 is TGTGCCAGCAGTTTACGGGGAAAGAACTCACCCCTCCACTTT.

The V call is TRBV20-1, the J call TRBJ2-1; 12 bases align to TRBD2. The germline V gene encodes CDR1 DFQATT and CDR2 SNEGSKA (reference sequence). This CDR3 region has 17 residues. The V segment lost 3 bases and the J segment 6 bases; nucleotides outside the gene matches: 12. CDR3 loop: CSASRLAGGPGVNEQFF. CDR3 nucleotides: TGCAGTGCTAGTCGGCTAGCGGGAGGGCCTGGGGTCAATGAGCAGTTCTTC.

The chain recombines TRBV30 with TRBJ2-7; 8 bases agree with TRBD1. J gave up 7 bases and V 2 bases, and 16 bases lay outside the gene matches. Germline-derived CDR1 and CDR2 are GTSNPN and SVGIG (reference sequence). The length of the CDR3 is 16 residues. CDR3 DNA: TGTGCCTGGAGTCCTCGTCAGGGGGCCGGGACTGAGGAGCAGTACTTC. Its protein product is CAWSPRQGAGTEEQYF.

V is TRBV7-7 and J is TRBJ2-1; 13 bases are shared with TRBD2. The CDR3 loop spans 15 amino acids. In germline, CDR1 is SSHAT, CDR2 FNYEAQ (reference sequence). Trimming removed 5 bases from V and 7 bases from J; junction bases left unmatched: 5. CDR3 amino acids: CASSRTSGSGNEQFF. The CDR3 DNA is TGTGCCAGCAGCCGGACTAGCGGGAGCGGTAATGAGCAGTTCTTC.

The chain is built from TRBV20-1 and TRBJ1-2; 10 bases align to TRBD1. With 7 bases clipped from V and 4 bases from J, the junction kept 0 bases outside the gene matches. This CDR3 contains 11 residues. Germline assignment: CDR1 DFQATT and CDR2 SNEGSKA (reference sequence). The CDR3 here is CSGDRGYGYTF. The DNA for the CDR3 is TGCAGTGGGGACAGGGGCTATGGCTACACCTTC.

The chain links TRBV9 to TRBJ2-3; 8 bases line up with TRBD1. This CDR3 spans 16 amino acids. V dropped 4 bases and J dropped 2; count of bases not matched to a gene: 9. Germline CDR1 reads SGDLS; CDR2 reads YYNGEE. The CDR3 region has the DNA TGTGCCAGCAGCTTGACCCAGGGGGCAAACACAGATACGCAGTATTTT. It codes for CASSLTQGANTDTQYF.

The rearrangement links TRBV4-2 to TRBJ1-1, with D perhaps matching TRBD1 (5 bases). Trimming took off 2 bases at V and 0 bases at J, with 13 bases between the two ends. The V gene's germline CDR1 is LGHNA and CDR2 YNFKEQ. CDR3 length: 16 amino acids. The CDR3 protein is CASSQIDRNLNTEAFF. CDR3 sequence (DNA): TGTGCCAGCAGCCAAATAGACAGAAATTTGAACACTGAAGCTTTCTTT.

CDR3 residues: CASSSLSTGTSGRAKYNEQFF. CDR3 sequence (DNA): TGTGCCAGCAGTTCCCTCTCGACCGGGACTAGCGGGAGGGCCAAGTACAATGAGCAGTTCTTC. This chain connects TRBV28 to TRBJ2-1, with 16 bases lining up with TRBD2. The CDR3 consists of 21 residues. J was trimmed by 4 bases and V by 4 bases; bases with no gene match: 16. CDR1 and CDR2 from the germline V gene are MDHEN and SYDVKM.

The V gene is TRBV7-9, the J gene TRBJ1-1; TRBD1 aligns across 7 bases. Germline assignment: CDR1 SEHNR and CDR2 FQNEAQ (reference sequence). V shed 5 bases and J 8 bases; nucleotides not matched to a gene: 11. This CDR3 has 14 residues. The CDR3 bases are TGTGCCAGCAGCCCGAGGGGGCCGCAGGGAGAAGCTTTCTTT. Protein sequence: CASSPRGPQGEAFF.

The table lists this clone with a few counts. The chain is built from TRBV5-1 and TRBJ1-1, with unresolved D. V lost 6 bases, J lost 1 base, and 16 bases lay in between. Looked up from germline, CDR1 is SGHRS and CDR2 is YFSETQ. This CDR3 region has 15 residues. CDR3 in amino acids: CASTSRGPSNTEAFF. For the CDR3, the DNA is TGCGCCAGCACTTCCCGCGGTCCCTCGAACACTGAAGCTTTCTTT.

J is TRBJ2-3 and V is TRBV2; TRBD1 matches at 7 bases. The CDR3 length is 15 residues. After removal of 8 bases from V and 4 bases from J, the junction contained 12 bases not matched to a gene. Looked up from germline, CDR1 is SNHLY and CDR2 is FYNNEI. CDR3 nucleotide sequence: TGTGCCAGCCAAGTCCCGGGACAGTTGTCAGATACGCAGTATTTT. Amino acid sequence: CASQVPGQLSDTQYF. The whole variable domain, filled in from reference TRBV2 and TRBJ2-3, reads EPEVTQTPSHQVTQMGQEVILRCVPISNHLYFYWYRQILGQKVEFLVSFYNNEISEKSEIFDDQFSVERPDGSNFTLKIRSTKLEDSAMYFCASQVPGQLSDTQYFGPGTRLTVL.

The CDR3: CASSYRGYGYTF. CDR3 nucleotide sequence: TGTGCCAGCAGCTACAGGGGCTATGGCTACACCTTC. The V call is TRBV28, the J call TRBJ1-2; 7 bases fit TRBD1. CDR1 and CDR2 (germline): MDHEN, SYDVKM. The CDR3 length is 12 residues. The V segment lost 6 bases and the J segment 4 bases; nucleotides outside the gene matches: 2.

The chain carries TRBV10-3 and TRBJ2-7, with D possibly matching TRBD2 (5 bases). V was pared by 1 base and J by 2 bases, with 12 bases between. The germline gives CDR1 ENHRY, CDR2 SYGVKD. The CDR3 length is 15 residues. Written as DNA, the CDR3 is TGTGCCATCAGTGAGTTCGGGGAAGCGACCTACGAGCAGTACTTC. Its protein is CAISEFGEATYEQYF.

The chain uses TRBV7-3 and TRBJ1-6; D is ambiguous. This CDR3 region has 14 residues. Per the germline V gene, CDR1 is SGHTA and CDR2 is FQGTGA. V was shortened by 2 bases and J by 3 bases, with 5 bases between the two germline ends. CDR3 amino acids: CASSLSGYNSPLHF. CDR3 coding DNA: TGTGCCAGCAGCTTATCGGGCTATAATTCACCCCTCCACTTT.

The chain is built from TRBV5-1 and TRBJ1-1; D is unclear. The germline V and J ends were trimmed by 0 bases and 7 bases, with 10 bases remaining between them. The germline CDR1 and CDR2 sequences are SGHRS and YFSETQ. This CDR3 has 13 residues. CDR3 DNA: TGCGCCAGCAGCTTGGCCGTGGGAGGTGAAGCTTTCTTT. Amino acids: CASSLAVGGEAFF. Filled out from reference TRBV5-1 and TRBJ1-1, the complete variable domain reads KAGVTQTPRYLIKTRGQQVTLSCSPISGHRSVSWYQQTPGQGLQFLFEYFSETQRNKGNFPGRFSGRQFSNSRSEMNVSTLELGDSALYLCASSLAVGGEAFFGQGTRLTVV.

This sequence joins TRBV10-2 and TRBJ1-1, with D possibly TRBD1 on 6 matching bases. CDR1 is WSHSY and CDR2 is SAAADI in the germline V gene. The CDR3 has 15 amino acids. The ends were cut back, 7 bases at V and 0 bases at J, with 15 bases in the middle. The CDR3 spells CASTADRPLNTEAFF. The CDR3 region has the DNA TGCGCCAGCACCGCGGACAGACCCTTGAACACTGAAGCTTTCTTT.

The gene calls are TRBV28 and TRBJ2-7; 7 bases line up with TRBD2. With V trimmed by 5 bases and J by 4 bases, 11 bases remained unmatched. The CDR3 has 15 amino acids. The germline CDR1 and CDR2 sequences are MDHEN and SYDVKM. The CDR3 region has the DNA TGTGCCAGCAGTCCGTTGGTACTGGGAGGGTACGAGCAGTACTTC. As protein: CASSPLVLGGYEQYF.

The chain recombines TRBV6-2 or TRBV6-3 with TRBJ1-1; TRBD1 agrees at 9 bases. CDR3 size: 16 residues. CDR1 and CDR2 from the germline V gene are MNHEY and SVGEGT. V was pared by 5 bases and J by 5 bases, with 12 bases of the junction left unmatched. Written as DNA, the CDR3 is TGTGCCAGCAGTCCGGTAGGGACAGGGTTTTTGACTGAAGCTTTCTTT. It translates to CASSPVGTGFLTEAFF.

This sequence joins TRBV5-6 and TRBJ1-3, with TRBD1 matching over 8 bases. V was pared by 3 bases and J by 5 bases, with 4 bases of the junction left unmatched. The germline CDR1 and CDR2 sequences are SGHDT and YYEEEE. This CDR3 region has 14 residues. The CDR3 bases are TGTGCCAGCAGCTCTGACAGGGGAAGAAACACCATATATTTT. The encoded protein is CASSSDRGRNTIYF.